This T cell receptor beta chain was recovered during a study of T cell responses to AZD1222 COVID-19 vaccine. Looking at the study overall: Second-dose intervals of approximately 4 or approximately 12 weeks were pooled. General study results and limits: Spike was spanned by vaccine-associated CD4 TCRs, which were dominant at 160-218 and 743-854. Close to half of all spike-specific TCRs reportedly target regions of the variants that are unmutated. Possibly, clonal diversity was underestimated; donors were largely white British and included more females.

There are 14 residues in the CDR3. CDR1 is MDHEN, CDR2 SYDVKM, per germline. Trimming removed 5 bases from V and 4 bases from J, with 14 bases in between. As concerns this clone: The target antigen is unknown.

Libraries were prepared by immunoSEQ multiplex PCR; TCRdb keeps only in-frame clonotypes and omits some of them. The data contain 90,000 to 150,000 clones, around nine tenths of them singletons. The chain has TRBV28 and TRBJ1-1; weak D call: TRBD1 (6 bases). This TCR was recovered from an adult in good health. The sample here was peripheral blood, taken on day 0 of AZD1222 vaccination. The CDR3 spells CASSKQGWGTEAFF. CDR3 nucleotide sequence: TGTGCCAGCAGTAAACAGGGTTGGGGCACTGAAGCTTTCTTT.